This record looks at one TCR beta chain sequence and its context. The germline gives CDR1 SGHNT, CDR2 YYREEE (reference sequence). Trimming removed 4 bases at V and 0 bases at J, with 13 bases between. The CDR3 totals 15 residues. These data belong to a study of OX40 agonist ivuxolimab in advanced cancers. On the study more broadly: Three patients had partial responses: one hepatocellular carcinoma, two cutaneous melanoma.

TCRdb keeps only in-frame clones here, not all; method: immunoSEQ multiplex PCR. The sample has about 110,000 clones, roughly 90% seen once. The sample here was CD4+ or CD8+ T cells sorted from blood, taken in a trial of the OX40 agonist ivuxolimab. The TCR sequence derives from an adult with an advanced solid tumor such as melanoma, head and neck, liver or kidney cancer. The rearrangement uses TRBV5-4 and TRBJ1-2; D is perhaps TRBD1 (5 bases). The CDR3 DNA reads TGTGCCAGCAGCCCCGGTGGGGGTGCTAACTATGGCTACACCTTC. It translates to CASSPGGGANYGYTF.